Following are 4 T cell receptor beta chains from one sample sequenced in a study of cytotoxic CD8 clonotypes in ibrutinib-treated CLL. Sequencing used immunoSEQ multiplex PCR; TCRdb keeps in-frame clones, though not all of them. The data hold 200,000 or so clones, with roughly three quarters observed a single time. The sample here was PBMCs, taken after 12 months of ibrutinib treatment. The receptors shown here come from a human donor with chronic lymphocytic leukemia.

The J gene is TRBJ1-5, the V gene TRBV19; 9 positions agree with TRBD1. The germline V gene encodes CDR1 LNHDA and CDR2 SQIVND (reference sequence). CDR3 length: 14 residues. V gave up 5 bases and J gave up 6 bases; unmatched junction bases: 5. The CDR3 is CASSVRQGGQPQHF. The CDR3 nucleotides read TGTGCCAGTAGTGTGAGACAGGGGGGTCAGCCCCAGCATTTT.

The chain is built from TRBV27 and TRBJ2-1; D is possibly TRBD2 (5 bases). The CDR3 covers 16 residues. In germline, CDR1 is MNHEY, CDR2 SMNVEV (reference sequence). V gave up 4 bases and J gave up 6 bases, with 19 bases separating them. The CDR3 DNA reads TGTGCCAGCAGTTCCCTAGCCGGATCCGTCCGCAATGAGCAGTTCTTC. Translated: CASSSLAGSVRNEQFF.

V and J are TRBV11-2 and TRBJ2-1; 8 bases map to TRBD2. This CDR3 has 13 residues. V was clipped by 5 bases and J by 8 bases; unmatched bases: 5. Germline CDR1 is SGHAT and CDR2 is FQNNGV. The CDR3 DNA follows: TGTGCCAGCAGCCCACCCGGGGGGGATGAGCAGTTCTTC. Translating it yields CASSPPGGDEQFF.

This clone was counted a few times. V usage is TRBV21-1 and J usage is TRBJ2-4; the table calls TRBD1, which could not be checked here. TRBV21-1 is a documented pseudogene. CDR3 length: 12 amino acids. Here the CDR3 reads CASSARQGYEYF. In DNA form, the CDR3 reads TGTGCCAGCAGCGCCCGACAGGGATATGAGTACTTC.